Listed below are T cell receptor beta chains from one sample, sequenced in a study of CD8+ T cells in alopecia areata. Clones were sequenced by immunoSEQ multiplex PCR, and TCRdb holds only the in-frame ones, with some missing. The sample carries 150,000 to 200,000 clones, more than 50% recorded once. Here the sequenced sample was CD4+ T cells sorted from blood, taken at week 24, from a patient treated with tofacitinib. The receptors stem from a human donor with alopecia areata. CDR3s include the opening cysteine and the closing phenylalanine or tryptophan. Each record gives: D gene, clone size, V gene, J gene, CDR3 DNA, CDR3 protein. D genes are given only for firm matches. Clone size is stated in some rows and not others, as once, few, many or a class when expanded.

D gene: TRBD1; clone size: .; V gene: TRBV9; J gene: TRBJ1-5; CDR3 DNA: TGTGCCAGCAGCGTGGGACAGGGGGGTCAGCCCCAGCATTTT; CDR3 protein: CASSVGQGGQPQHF
D gene: .; clone size: .; V gene: TRBV18; J gene: TRBJ1-4; CDR3 DNA: TGTGCCAGCTCACCGAGGAATGAAAAACTGTTTTTT; CDR3 protein: CASSPRNEKLFF
D gene: .; clone size: .; V gene: TRBV18; J gene: TRBJ1-1; CDR3 DNA: TGTGCCAGCTCACCACCGCACTCCTCCACTGAAGCTTTCTTT; CDR3 protein: CASSPPHSSTEAFF
D gene: .; clone size: few; V gene: TRBV7-2; J gene: TRBJ2-7; CDR3 DNA: TGTGCCAGCAGCACACGGATTGGCCTGGGAGTCTACGAGCAGTACTTC; CDR3 protein: CASSTRIGLGVYEQYF
D gene: .; clone size: .; V gene: TRBV29-1; J gene: TRBJ2-7; CDR3 DNA: TGCAGCGTTTCTACCTCGCGGACGAAGAGCTCCTACGAGCAGTACTTC; CDR3 protein: CSVSTSRTKSSYEQYF
D gene: .; clone size: .; V gene: TRBV19; J gene: TRBJ1-1; CDR3 DNA: TGTGCCAGTGAACAGGGATTCGAGGGCATGAACACTGAAGCTTTCTTT; CDR3 protein: CASEQGFEGMNTEAFF
D gene: .; clone size: .; V gene: TRBV30; J gene: TRBJ2-2; CDR3 DNA: TGTGCCTGGGCCGGGGGGCGGGACACCGGGGAGCTGTTTTTT; CDR3 protein: CAWAGGRDTGELFF
D gene: .; clone size: .; V gene: TRBV7-9; J gene: TRBJ2-7; CDR3 DNA: TGTGCCAGCGCTGAAACGGGGGTCACTGGCGAGCAGTACTTC; CDR3 protein: CASAETGVTGEQYF
D gene: .; clone size: few; V gene: TRBV18; J gene: TRBJ2-7; CDR3 DNA: TGTGCCAGCTCACCGAGACGGGGCTACGAGCAGTACTTC; CDR3 protein: CASSPRRGYEQYF
D gene: .; clone size: .; V gene: TRBV6-5; J gene: TRBJ1-1; CDR3 DNA: TGTGCCAGCAGTTACCTCACCTCGGCCACTGAAGCTTTCTTT; CDR3 protein: CASSYLTSATEAFF
D gene: TRBD1; clone size: .; V gene: TRBV2; J gene: TRBJ1-5; CDR3 DNA: TGTGCCAGCAGTCAGACAGGGGTTAGTCAGCCCCAGCATTTT; CDR3 protein: CASSQTGVSQPQHF
D gene: .; clone size: few; V gene: TRBV29-1; J gene: TRBJ1-1; CDR3 DNA: TGCAGCGTTCGGGCAGGGCAAACTGAAGCTTTCTTT; CDR3 protein: CSVRAGQTEAFF
D gene: TRBD1; clone size: .; V gene: TRBV25-1; J gene: TRBJ1-6; CDR3 DNA: TGTGCCAGCAGCCTAGGGACAGGGAGTTCACCCCTCCACTTT; CDR3 protein: CASSLGTGSSPLHF
D gene: .; clone size: few; V gene: TRBV29-1; J gene: TRBJ2-7; CDR3 DNA: TGCAGCGCTGGATCACAGGGTAACGAGCAGTACTTC; CDR3 protein: CSAGSQGNEQYF
D gene: TRBD1; clone size: few; V gene: TRBV7-9; J gene: TRBJ1-2; CDR3 DNA: TGTGCCAGCAGCCCGACAGGGGGCGATCGTAACTATGGCTACACCTTC; CDR3 protein: CASSPTGGDRNYGYTF